The 25 T cell receptor beta chains presented below share a single source sample, sequenced in a study of cytomegalovirus exposure and HLA in healthy donors. Primers: 60 Vbeta forward and 13 Jbeta reverse. Libraries were prepared by immunoSEQ multiplex PCR; TCRdb keeps only in-frame clonotypes and omits some of them. The repertoire holds under 200,000 clones, with 82% as singletons. The sequencing sample was made of PBMCs. The receptors come from a woman under 30 in good health and CMV-seronegative.

The CDR3 coding sequence is TGTGCCAGCAGTCAGGGGACAGGGCCCGAGCAGTACTTC. It specifies CASSQGTGPEQYF. The V and J genes are TRBV6-1 and TRBJ2-7, with 9 bases that match TRBD1. The germline V gene has CDR1 MNHNS and CDR2 SASEGT. The CDR3 sequence is 13 residues long. Germline trimming cut 5 bases from V and 6 bases from J; bases unmatched to any gene: 5.

The sample holds a few counts of this clone. The chain is built from TRBV27 and TRBJ2-5, with 12 bases matching TRBD2. CDR1 and CDR2 from the germline V gene are MNHEY and SMNVEV (reference sequence). Losses at the gene ends were 6 bases for V and 2 bases for J; bases not matched to a gene: 7. This CDR3 comprises 16 residues. This CDR3 reads CASSPSSGREQETQYF. In DNA form, the CDR3 reads TGTGCCAGCAGCCCGTCTAGCGGGAGGGAACAAGAGACCCAGTACTTC.

The rearrangement links TRBV27 to TRBJ2-1; 7 bases match TRBD2. This CDR3 spans 16 amino acids. Looked up from germline, CDR1 is MNHEY and CDR2 is SMNVEV (reference sequence). The trim removed 3 bases at V and 0 bases at J, leaving 5 bases unmatched. CDR3 DNA sequence: TGTGCCAGCAGTTTGGGCGGGAGACTCTCCTACAATGAGCAGTTCTTC. This encodes CASSLGGRLSYNEQFF.

The J gene is TRBJ2-7, the V gene TRBV7-9; tentative D call: TRBD2 (6 bases). Trimming removed 3 bases from V and 1 base from J, with 13 bases in between. The CDR3 totals 15 residues. Germline CDR1 reads SEHNR; CDR2 reads FQNEAQ (reference sequence). The CDR3 here is CASSFKQDYSYEQYF. CDR3 sequence (DNA): TGTGCCAGCAGCTTTAAGCAGGACTATTCCTACGAGCAGTACTTC.

The chain uses TRBV28 and TRBJ1-4, with D perhaps TRBD1 (6 bases). Germline V gene sequence: CDR1 MDHEN, CDR2 SYDVKM. V was pared by 5 bases and J by 5 bases, with 18 bases between. This CDR3 spans 16 amino acids. The CDR3 DNA reads as TGTGCCAGCAGTAAGACTACAGGGCGGACGAATGAAAAACTGTTTTTT. Its translation: CASSKTTGRTNEKLFF. Complete variable domain (other parts from reference TRBV28 and TRBJ1-4): DVKVTQSSRYLVKRTGEKVFLECVQDMDHENMFWYRQDPGLGLRLIYFSYDVKMKEKGDIPEGYSVSREKKERFSLILESASTNQTSMYLCASSKTTGRTNEKLFFGSGTQLSVL.

J is TRBJ1-3 and V is TRBV6-4, with 8 bases aligning to TRBD1. V shed 2 bases and J 0 bases; nucleotides not matched to a gene: 9. Per the germline V gene, CDR1 is MRHNA and CDR2 is SNTAGT. CDR3 length: 18 residues. CDR3 bases: TGTGCCAGCAGTGACATTAGGACAGGGCTTTTCTCTGGAAACACCATATATTTT. It codes for CASSDIRTGLFSGNTIYF.

The sample holds one count of this clone. The chain employs TRBV27 and TRBJ2-7, with a possible D match to TRBD1 (5 bases). This CDR3 is 14 amino acids long. V shed 3 bases and J shed 1 base, with 10 bases lying between them. CDR1 and CDR2 (germline): MNHEY, SMNVEV (reference sequence). The CDR3 DNA sequence: TGTGCCAGCAGTTTCAAGACAGAATCCTACGAGCAGTACTTC. This encodes CASSFKTESYEQYF.

CDR3 sequence reads: CASNKGVSGNTIYF. Written as DNA, the CDR3 is TGTGCCAGCAACAAGGGGGTTTCTGGAAACACCATATATTTT. The chain has TRBV7-9 and TRBJ1-3, with D possibly TRBD1 on 6 matching bases. Trimming pared 7 bases from V and 1 base from J, leaving 11 bases between. Per germline, CDR1 SEHNR and CDR2 FQNEAQ (reference sequence). The CDR3 loop spans 14 amino acids.

The J gene is TRBJ1-1, the V gene TRBV5-4, with a possible D match to TRBD1 (6 bases). This CDR3 is 14 amino acids long. The V and J ends lost 4 bases and 5 bases respectively, with 15 bases between them. Germline loops: CDR1 SGHNT, CDR2 YYREEE (reference sequence). The CDR3 spells CASSLGTTGTEAFF. The CDR3 DNA is TGTGCCAGCAGCCTCGGGACCACAGGGACTGAAGCTTTCTTT.

As DNA, the CDR3 is TGTGCCAGCAGCGTAGCGACAGGGAAGAACACCGGGGAGCTGTTTTTT. It encodes CASSVATGKNTGELFF. The rearrangement links TRBV9 to TRBJ2-2; 7 bases match TRBD1. The CDR3 has 16 residues. The germline CDR1 and CDR2 sequences are SGDLS and YYNGEE. V gave up 0 bases and J gave up 1 base; unmatched junction bases: 3.

The chain carries TRBV9 and TRBJ2-3; possible D gene TRBD2, 6 bases. CDR1 is SGDLS, CDR2 YYNGEE, per germline. This CDR3 region has 16 residues. Trimming removed 3 bases at V and 4 bases at J, with 18 bases between. CDR3 coding DNA: TGTGCCAGCAGCGGAGTAGCGGACCTAGGGGCAGATACGCAGTATTTT. The encoded protein is CASSGVADLGADTQYF.

The J gene is TRBJ2-1, the V gene TRBV28; tentative D call: TRBD2 (6 bases). Trimming stripped 8 bases from V and 1 base from J, with 15 bases between. The CDR3 runs 15 residues. In germline, CDR1 is MDHEN, CDR2 SYDVKM. CDR3 in amino acids: CASWAGGGSYNEQFF. CDR3 nucleotide sequence: TGTGCCAGCTGGGCCGGGGGAGGTTCCTACAATGAGCAGTTCTTC. The whole variable domain, remainder taken from reference TRBV28 and TRBJ2-1, is DVKVTQSSRYLVKRTGEKVFLECVQDMDHENMFWYRQDPGLGLRLIYFSYDVKMKEKGDIPEGYSVSREKKERFSLILESASTNQTSMYLCASWAGGGSYNEQFFGPGTRLTVL.

The chain uses TRBV28 and TRBJ2-3; 11 bases align to TRBD2. CDR1 is MDHEN and CDR2 is SYDVKM in the germline V gene. The V segment lost 2 bases and the J segment 6 bases; nucleotides outside the gene matches: 7. The length of the CDR3 is 16 residues. CDR3 bases: TGTGCCAGCAGTTTAACTTTAGCGGGAGGGCCTGATACGCAGTATTTT. It specifies CASSLTLAGGPDTQYF.

This chain uses TRBV9 with TRBJ1-4, with TRBD1 matching over 11 bases. Germline V gene data show CDR1 as SGDLS and CDR2 as YYNGEE. This CDR3 contains 15 residues. The trim removed 3 bases at V and 8 bases at J, leaving 6 bases unmatched. Here the CDR3 reads CASSESWDRGEKLFF. CDR3 nucleotide sequence: TGTGCCAGCAGCGAGTCGTGGGACAGGGGGGAAAAACTGTTTTTT.

This chain links TRBV15 with TRBJ2-1; 7 bases fit TRBD2. Germline V gene sequence: CDR1 LNHNV, CDR2 YYDKDF (reference sequence). The CDR3 has 19 residues. The trim removed 0 bases at V and 0 bases at J, leaving 11 bases unmatched. The CDR3 reads CATSRESAGEGSSYNEQFF. The CDR3 bases are TGTGCCACCAGCAGAGAATCGGCGGGAGAGGGAAGCTCCTACAATGAGCAGTTCTTC.

This clone was observed a single time. The J gene is TRBJ2-3, the V gene TRBV5-1; D unclear. The CDR3 consists of 12 residues. V lost 4 bases to trimming and J lost 8 bases, with 11 bases between them. Germline CDR1 reads SGHRS; CDR2 reads YFSETQ. Written as DNA, the CDR3 is TGCGCCAGCAGCCCCGAGCAAGTTACGCAGTATTTT. Amino acids: CASSPEQVTQYF.

This rearrangement joins TRBV27 to TRBJ1-6; possibly TRBD1 for D (6 bases). This CDR3 is built from 16 residues. Germline CDR1 is MNHEY and CDR2 is SMNVEV (reference sequence). The V and J ends lost 3 bases and 13 bases respectively, with 22 bases between them. The CDR3 DNA sequence: TGTGCCAGCAGTTTCGGTCAGGGGCCCGGCCAAACTCCCCTCCACTTT. As protein: CASSFGQGPGQTPLHF.

The rearrangement joins TRBV19 to TRBJ2-5, with a possible D match to TRBD2 (5 bases). Germline loops: CDR1 LNHDA, CDR2 SQIVND (reference sequence). The V end lost 4 bases, the J end lost 3 bases, and 12 bases lay between the germline ends. The CDR3 is made up of 14 amino acids. CDR3 DNA sequence: TGTGCCAGTAGTACGGGGATACCAGAAGAGACCCAGTACTTC. Translation gives CASSTGIPEETQYF.

The chain joins TRBV18 to TRBJ2-5, with D unresolved. Between the trimmed V and J ends, which lost 1 base and 2 bases, there was a span of 11 bases. Germline assignment: CDR1 KGHSH and CDR2 LQKENI. The CDR3 extends over 15 amino acids. CDR3 residues: CASSPLGTEQETQYF. For the CDR3, the DNA is TGTGCCAGCTCACCACTTGGAACGGAGCAAGAGACCCAGTACTTC.

The chain combines TRBV7-9 with TRBJ2-1, with 7 nucleotides matching TRBD2. Germline assignment: CDR1 SEHNR and CDR2 FQNEAQ (reference sequence). Trimming took 0 bases from V and 8 from J; bases not matched to a gene: 10. The CDR3 is 16 amino acids. CDR3: CASSLAGGGESDEQFF. DNA for the CDR3: TGTGCCAGCAGCTTAGCCGGCGGGGGTGAGTCAGATGAGCAGTTCTTC.

The V call is TRBV19, the J call TRBJ1-2, with no clear D. Per germline, CDR1 LNHDA and CDR2 SQIVND (reference sequence). This CDR3 contains 13 residues. With 3 bases removed from V and 5 bases from J, the gap between germline ends came to 10 bases. The CDR3 spells CASSMRTSYGYTF. CDR3 DNA sequence: TGTGCCAGTAGTATGCGTACTTCGTATGGCTACACCTTC.

The chain uses TRBV6-6 and TRBJ2-1, with D perhaps matching TRBD1 (6 bases). The CDR3 loop spans 14 amino acids. Trimming pared 6 bases from V and 12 bases from J, leaving 21 bases between. Germline loops: CDR1 MNHNY, CDR2 SVGAGI (reference sequence). CDR3 bases: TGTGCCAGCAGCCTAAACACAGGGTCGGGTCGGCAGTTCTTC. This encodes CASSLNTGSGRQFF.

The genes are TRBV14 and TRBJ1-1; D remains unclear. This CDR3 region has 15 residues. V was pared by 1 base and J by 2 bases, with 11 bases between. Per germline, CDR1 SGHDN and CDR2 FVKESK. This CDR3 reads CASSQVRGRNTEAFF. The CDR3 nucleotides read TGTGCCAGCAGCCAAGTTCGAGGGAGAAACACTGAAGCTTTCTTT.

This clone appeared once. The V and J genes are TRBV29-1 and TRBJ2-3; 8 nucleotides align to TRBD2. The CDR3 runs to 15 residues. With 6 bases clipped from V and 9 bases from J, the junction kept 17 bases outside the gene matches. Germline V gene sequence: CDR1 SQVTM, CDR2 ANQGSEA. CDR3 region: CSVLGGRQPVETQYF. Written as DNA, the CDR3 is TGCAGCGTCTTAGGCGGGAGGCAACCCGTAGAAACGCAGTATTTT.

As to this clone: The junction departs from germline at one end; a sequencing error may be responsible. CDR3 loop: CASSEAPDRAGNF. The CDR3 nucleotides are TGTGCCAGCAGTGAAGCCCCGGACAGGGCCGGAAATTTT. The J gene is TRBJ1-5, the V gene TRBV6-1; 8 nucleotides agree with TRBD1. Germline V gene data show CDR1 as MNHNS and CDR2 as SASEGT. The CDR3 runs to 13 residues.